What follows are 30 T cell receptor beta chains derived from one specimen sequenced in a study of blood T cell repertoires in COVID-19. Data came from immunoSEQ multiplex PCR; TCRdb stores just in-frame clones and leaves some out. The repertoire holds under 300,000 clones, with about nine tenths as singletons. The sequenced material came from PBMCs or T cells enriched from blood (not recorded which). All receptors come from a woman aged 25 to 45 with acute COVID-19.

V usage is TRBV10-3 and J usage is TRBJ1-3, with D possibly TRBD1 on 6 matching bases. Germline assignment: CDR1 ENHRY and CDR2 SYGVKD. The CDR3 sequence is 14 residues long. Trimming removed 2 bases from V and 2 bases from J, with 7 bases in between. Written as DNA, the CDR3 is TGTGCCATCAGTGAGGGGGGCCCTGGAAACACCATATATTTT. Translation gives CAISEGGPGNTIYF.

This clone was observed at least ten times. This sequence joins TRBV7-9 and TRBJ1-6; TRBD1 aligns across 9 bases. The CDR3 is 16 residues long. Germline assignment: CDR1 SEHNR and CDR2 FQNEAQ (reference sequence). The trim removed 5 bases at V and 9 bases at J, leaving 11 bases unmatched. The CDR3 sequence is CASSPLRTGEGSPLHF. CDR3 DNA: TGTGCCAGCAGCCCCCTCCGGACAGGGGAGGGTTCACCCCTCCACTTT.

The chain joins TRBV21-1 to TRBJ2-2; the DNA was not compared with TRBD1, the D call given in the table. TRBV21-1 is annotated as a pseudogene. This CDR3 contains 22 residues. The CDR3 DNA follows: TGTGCCAGCAGACTCATAAACACAAACGCTTCCGGGACACCAGCGAACACCGGGGAGCTGTTTTTT. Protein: CASRLINTNASGTPANTGELFF.

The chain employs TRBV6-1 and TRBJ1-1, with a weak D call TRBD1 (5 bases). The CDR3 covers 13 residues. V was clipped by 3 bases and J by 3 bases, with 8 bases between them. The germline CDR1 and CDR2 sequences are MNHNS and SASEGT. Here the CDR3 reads CASSETVDTEAFF. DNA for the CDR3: TGTGCCAGCAGTGAGACAGTTGACACTGAAGCTTTCTTT.

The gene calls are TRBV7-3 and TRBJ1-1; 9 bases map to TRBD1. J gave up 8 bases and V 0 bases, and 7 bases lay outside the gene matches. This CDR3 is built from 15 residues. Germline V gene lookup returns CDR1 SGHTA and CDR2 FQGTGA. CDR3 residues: CASSLTGQGTGEAFF. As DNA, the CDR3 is TGTGCCAGCAGCTTAACAGGACAGGGGACGGGGGAAGCTTTCTTT.

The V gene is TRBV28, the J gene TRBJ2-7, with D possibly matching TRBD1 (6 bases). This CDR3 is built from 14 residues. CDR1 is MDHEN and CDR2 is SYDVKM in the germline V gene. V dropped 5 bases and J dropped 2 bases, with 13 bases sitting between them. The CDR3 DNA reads TGTGCCAGCAGTCGACAGGTGGGAACCTACGAGCAGTACTTC. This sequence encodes CASSRQVGTYEQYF. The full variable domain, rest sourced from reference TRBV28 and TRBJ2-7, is DVKVTQSSRYLVKRTGEKVFLECVQDMDHENMFWYRQDPGLGLRLIYFSYDVKMKEKGDIPEGYSVSREKKERFSLILESASTNQTSMYLCASSRQVGTYEQYFGPGTRLTVT.

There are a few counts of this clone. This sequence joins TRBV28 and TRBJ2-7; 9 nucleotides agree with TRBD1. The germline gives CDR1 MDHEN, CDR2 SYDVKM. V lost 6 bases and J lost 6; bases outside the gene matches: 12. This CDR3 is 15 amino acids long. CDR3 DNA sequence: TGTGCCAGCAGGAAAATGACACAGGGGGCGAGCGAGCAGTACTTC. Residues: CASRKMTQGASEQYF.

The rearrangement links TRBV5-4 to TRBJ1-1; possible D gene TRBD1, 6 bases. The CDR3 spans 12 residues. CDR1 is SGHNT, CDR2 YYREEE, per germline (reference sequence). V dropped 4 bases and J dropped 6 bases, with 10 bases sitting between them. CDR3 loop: CASSATGAEAFF. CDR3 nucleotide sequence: TGTGCCAGCAGCGCGACAGGAGCTGAAGCTTTCTTT. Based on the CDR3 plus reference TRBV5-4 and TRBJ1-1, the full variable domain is ETGVTQSPTHLIKTRGQQVTLRCSSQSGHNTVSWYQQALGQGPQFIFQYYREEENGRGNFPPRFSGLQFPNYSSELNVNALELDDSALYLCASSATGAEAFFGQGTRLTVV.

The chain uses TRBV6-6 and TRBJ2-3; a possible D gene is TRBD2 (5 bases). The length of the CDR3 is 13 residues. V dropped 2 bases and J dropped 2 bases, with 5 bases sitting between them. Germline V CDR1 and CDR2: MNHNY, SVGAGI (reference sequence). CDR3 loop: CASSYRDTDTQYF. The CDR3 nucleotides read TGTGCCAGCAGTTACCGGGACACAGATACGCAGTATTTT.

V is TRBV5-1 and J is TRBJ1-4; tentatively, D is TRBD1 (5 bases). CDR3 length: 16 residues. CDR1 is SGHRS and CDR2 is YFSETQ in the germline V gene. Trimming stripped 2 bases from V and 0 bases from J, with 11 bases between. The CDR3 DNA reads TGCGCCAGCAGCTTTACCATAGGGGCAACTAATGAAAAACTGTTTTTT. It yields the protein CASSFTIGATNEKLFF.

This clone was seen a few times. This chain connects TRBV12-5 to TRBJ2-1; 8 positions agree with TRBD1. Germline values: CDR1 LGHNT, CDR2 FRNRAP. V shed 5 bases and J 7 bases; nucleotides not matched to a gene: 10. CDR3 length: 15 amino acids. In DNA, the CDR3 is TGTGCTAGTGGTCAGCAGGGGGCTGGGGGGAATGAGCAGTTCTTC. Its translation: CASGQQGAGGNEQFF.

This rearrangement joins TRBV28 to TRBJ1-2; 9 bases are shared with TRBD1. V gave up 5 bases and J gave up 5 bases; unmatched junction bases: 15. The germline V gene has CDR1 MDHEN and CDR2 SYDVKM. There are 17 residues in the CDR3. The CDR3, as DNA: TGTGCCAGCAGTCCATCGGGCCTGGGACAGGGACGGTATGGCTACACCTTC. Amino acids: CASSPSGLGQGRYGYTF.

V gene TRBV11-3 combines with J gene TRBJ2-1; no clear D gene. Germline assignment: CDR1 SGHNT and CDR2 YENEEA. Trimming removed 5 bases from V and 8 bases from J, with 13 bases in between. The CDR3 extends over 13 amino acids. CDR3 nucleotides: TGTGCCAGCAGCCATGCCTCGGCGGATGAGCAGTTCTTC. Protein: CASSHASADEQFF.

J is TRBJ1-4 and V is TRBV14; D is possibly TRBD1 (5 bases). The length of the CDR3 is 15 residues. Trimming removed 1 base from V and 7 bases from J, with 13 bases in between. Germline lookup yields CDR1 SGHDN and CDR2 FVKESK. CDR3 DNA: TGTGCCAGCAGCCAAGTTCTGGGGGGTCGTGAAAAACTGTTTTTT. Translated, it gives CASSQVLGGREKLFF.

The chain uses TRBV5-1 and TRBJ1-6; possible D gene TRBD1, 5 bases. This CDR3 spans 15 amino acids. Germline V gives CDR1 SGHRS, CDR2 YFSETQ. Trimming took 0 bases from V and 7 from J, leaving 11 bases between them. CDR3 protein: CASSLEGVPNSPLHF. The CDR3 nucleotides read TGCGCCAGCAGCTTGGAAGGGGTGCCGAATTCACCCCTCCACTTT. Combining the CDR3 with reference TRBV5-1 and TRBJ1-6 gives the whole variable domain KAGVTQTPRYLIKTRGQQVTLSCSPISGHRSVSWYQQTPGQGLQFLFEYFSETQRNKGNFPGRFSGRQFSNSRSEMNVSTLELGDSALYLCASSLEGVPNSPLHFGNGTRLTVT.

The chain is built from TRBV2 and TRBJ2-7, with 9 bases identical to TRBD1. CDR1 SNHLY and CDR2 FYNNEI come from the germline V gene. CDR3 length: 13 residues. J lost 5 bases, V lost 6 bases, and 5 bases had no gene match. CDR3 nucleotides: TGTGCCAGCAGCAGGGACAGGGACAACGAGCAGTACTTC. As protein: CASSRDRDNEQYF. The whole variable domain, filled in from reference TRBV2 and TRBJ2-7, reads EPEVTQTPSHQVTQMGQEVILRCVPISNHLYFYWYRQILGQKVEFLVSFYNNEISEKSEIFDDQFSVERPDGSNFTLKIRSTKLEDSAMYFCASSRDRDNEQYFGPGTRLTVT.

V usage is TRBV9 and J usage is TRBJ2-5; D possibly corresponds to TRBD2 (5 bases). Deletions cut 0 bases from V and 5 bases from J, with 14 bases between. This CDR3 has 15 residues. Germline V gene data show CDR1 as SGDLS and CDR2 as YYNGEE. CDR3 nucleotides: TGTGCCAGCAGCGTAGGCGCCACTAGTGGGGAGACCCAGTACTTC. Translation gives CASSVGATSGETQYF.

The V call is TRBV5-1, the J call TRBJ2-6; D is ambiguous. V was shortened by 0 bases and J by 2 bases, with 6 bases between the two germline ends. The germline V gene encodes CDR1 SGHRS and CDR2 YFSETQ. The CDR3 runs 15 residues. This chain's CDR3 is CASSLVQTGANVLTF. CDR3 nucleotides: TGCGCCAGCAGCTTGGTACAGACTGGGGCCAACGTCCTGACTTTC. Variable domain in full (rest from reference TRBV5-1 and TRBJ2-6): KAGVTQTPRYLIKTRGQQVTLSCSPISGHRSVSWYQQTPGQGLQFLFEYFSETQRNKGNFPGRFSGRQFSNSRSEMNVSTLELGDSALYLCASSLVQTGANVLTFGAGSRLTVL.

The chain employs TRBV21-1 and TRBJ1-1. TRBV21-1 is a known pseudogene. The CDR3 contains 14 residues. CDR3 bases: TGTGCCAGCAGCAAAGAAGGAGGCGACACTGAAGCTTTCTTT. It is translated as CASSKEGGDTEAFF.

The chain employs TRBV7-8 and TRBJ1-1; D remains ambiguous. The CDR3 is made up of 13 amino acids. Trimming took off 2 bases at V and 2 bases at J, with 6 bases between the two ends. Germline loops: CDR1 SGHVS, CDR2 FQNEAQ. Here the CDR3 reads CASSLNTNTEAFF. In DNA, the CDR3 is TGTGCCAGCAGCTTAAATACAAACACTGAAGCTTTCTTT. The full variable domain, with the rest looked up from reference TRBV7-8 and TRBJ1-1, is GAGVSQSPRYKVAKRGQDVALRCDPISGHVSLFWYQQALGQGPEFLTYFQNEAQLDKSGLPSDRFFAERPEGSVSTLKIQRTQQEDSAVYLCASSLNTNTEAFFGQGTRLTVV.

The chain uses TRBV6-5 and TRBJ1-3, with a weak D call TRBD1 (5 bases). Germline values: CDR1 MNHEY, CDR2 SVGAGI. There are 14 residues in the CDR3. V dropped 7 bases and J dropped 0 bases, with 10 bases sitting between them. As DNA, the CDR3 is TGTGCCAGCATTACAGGAGACTCTGGAAACACCATATATTTT. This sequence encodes CASITGDSGNTIYF.

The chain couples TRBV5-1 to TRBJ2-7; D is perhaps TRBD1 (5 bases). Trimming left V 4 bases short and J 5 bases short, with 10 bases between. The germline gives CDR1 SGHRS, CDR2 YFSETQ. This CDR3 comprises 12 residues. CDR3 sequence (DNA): TGCGCCAGCAGCCGGACATCCCACGAGCAGTACTTC. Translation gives CASSRTSHEQYF.

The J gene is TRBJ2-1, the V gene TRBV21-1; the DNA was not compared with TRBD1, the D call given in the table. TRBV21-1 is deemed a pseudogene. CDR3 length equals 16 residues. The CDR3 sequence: CASSKDPQGDANEQFF. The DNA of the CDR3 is TGTGCCAGCAGCAAAGACCCGCAGGGGGATGCGAATGAGCAGTTCTTC.

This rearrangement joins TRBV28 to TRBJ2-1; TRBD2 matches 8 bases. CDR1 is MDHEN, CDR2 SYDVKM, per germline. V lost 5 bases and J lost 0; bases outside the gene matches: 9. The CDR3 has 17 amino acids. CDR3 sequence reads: CASSKPQSGSSYNEQFF. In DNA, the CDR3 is TGTGCCAGCAGTAAGCCCCAAAGCGGGAGCTCCTACAATGAGCAGTTCTTC.

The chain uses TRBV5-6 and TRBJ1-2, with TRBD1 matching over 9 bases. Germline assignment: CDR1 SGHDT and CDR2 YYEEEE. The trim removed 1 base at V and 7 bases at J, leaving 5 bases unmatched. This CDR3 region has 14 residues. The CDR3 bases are TGTGCCAGCAGCTTGCCCGGGACAGGGATTGGCTACACCTTC. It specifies CASSLPGTGIGYTF.

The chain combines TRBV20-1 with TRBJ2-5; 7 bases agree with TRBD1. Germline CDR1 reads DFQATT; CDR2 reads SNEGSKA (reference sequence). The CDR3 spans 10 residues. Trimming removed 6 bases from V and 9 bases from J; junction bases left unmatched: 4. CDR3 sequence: CSAQDRPQYF. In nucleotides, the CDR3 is TGCAGTGCCCAGGACAGGCCCCAGTACTTC.

The CDR3 sequence: CATSAPGQGINEQFF. As DNA, the CDR3 is TGTGCCACCAGTGCCCCGGGACAGGGAATCAATGAGCAGTTCTTC. The chain couples TRBV24-1 to TRBJ2-1, with 9 bases matching TRBD1. After removal of 5 bases from V and 6 bases from J, the junction contained 7 bases not matched to a gene. Germline CDR1 is KGHDR and CDR2 is SFDVKD. The CDR3 loop spans 15 amino acids.

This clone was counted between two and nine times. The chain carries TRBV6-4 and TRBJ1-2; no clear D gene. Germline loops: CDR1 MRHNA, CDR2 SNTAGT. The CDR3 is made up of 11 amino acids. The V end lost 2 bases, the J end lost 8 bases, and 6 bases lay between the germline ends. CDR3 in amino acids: CASSDLGGYTF. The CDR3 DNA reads TGTGCCAGCAGTGACCTGGGCGGCTACACCTTC.

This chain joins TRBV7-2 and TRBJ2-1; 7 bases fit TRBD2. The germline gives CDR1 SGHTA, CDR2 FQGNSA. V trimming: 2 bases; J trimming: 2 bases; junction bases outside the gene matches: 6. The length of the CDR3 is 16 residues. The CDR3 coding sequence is TGTGCCAGCAGCTTACACACGGGAGGCACCTACAATGAGCAGTTCTTC. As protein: CASSLHTGGTYNEQFF. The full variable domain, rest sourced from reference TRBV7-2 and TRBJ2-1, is GAGVSQSPSNKVTEKGKDVELRCDPISGHTALYWYRQSLGQGLEFLIYFQGNSAPDKSGLPSDRFSAERTGGSVSTLTIQRTQQEDSAVYLCASSLHTGGTYNEQFFGPGTRLTVL.

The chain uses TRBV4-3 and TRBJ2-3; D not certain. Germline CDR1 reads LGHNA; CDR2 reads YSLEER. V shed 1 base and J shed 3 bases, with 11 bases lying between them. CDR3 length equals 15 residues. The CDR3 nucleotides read TGCGCCAGCAGCCAAGCAGAAATACGAACAGATACGCAGTATTTT. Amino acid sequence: CASSQAEIRTDTQYF.